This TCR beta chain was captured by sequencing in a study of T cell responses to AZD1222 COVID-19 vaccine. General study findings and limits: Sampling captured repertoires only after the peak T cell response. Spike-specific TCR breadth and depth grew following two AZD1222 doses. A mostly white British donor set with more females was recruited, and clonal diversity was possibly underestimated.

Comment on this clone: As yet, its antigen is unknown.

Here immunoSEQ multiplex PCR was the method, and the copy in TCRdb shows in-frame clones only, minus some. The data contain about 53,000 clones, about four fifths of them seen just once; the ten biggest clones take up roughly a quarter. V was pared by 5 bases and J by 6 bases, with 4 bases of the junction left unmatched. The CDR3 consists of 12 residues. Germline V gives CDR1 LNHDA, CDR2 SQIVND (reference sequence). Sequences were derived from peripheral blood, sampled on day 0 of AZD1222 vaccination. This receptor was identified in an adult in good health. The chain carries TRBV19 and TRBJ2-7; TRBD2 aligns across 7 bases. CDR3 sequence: CASSEREGEQYF. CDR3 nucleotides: TGTGCCAGTAGTGAGCGGGAAGGCGAGCAGTACTTC.